The 26 T cell receptor beta chains given below trace back to one sample, sequenced in a study of post-analysis software for immune sequencing data. Regarding the study as a whole: Compared with controls, patients had more of five or six TRBV segments, including TRBV5-6, TRBV5-1 and TRBV20-1.

TCR beta libraries were prepared from cDNA with unique molecular identifiers. MiXCR, run by TCRdb on the PCR reads, gives a single entry per CDR3 protein. The data contain over 700,000 distinct CDR3 sequences, just under 30% of them singletons. The antigens for these receptors are not known. Input material: blood. The receptors here all came from a girl between 5 and 17 years old with multiple sclerosis.

The CDR3 protein is CASSRGLTYVNEQYF. In nucleotides, the CDR3 is TGTGCCAGCAGCCGGGGACTTACTTATGTGAATGAGCAGTACTTC. The J gene is TRBJ2-5, the V gene TRBV6-5; D is perhaps TRBD2 (6 bases). The CDR3 runs to 15 residues. Trimming cost V 6 bases and J 11 bases, with 25 bases left between them. Germline CDR1 reads MNHEY; CDR2 reads SVGAGI.

The table lists this clonotype with a few counts. The chain combines TRBV27 with TRBJ2-1; a possible D gene is TRBD2 (6 bases). Germline lookup yields CDR1 MNHEY and CDR2 SMNVEV (reference sequence). CDR3 size: 13 residues. Trimming took 6 bases from V and 6 from J, leaving 12 bases between them. Here the CDR3 DNA reads TGTGCCAGCAGCGACAACGGGGGCAATGAGCAGTTCTTC. This codes for CASSDNGGNEQFF.

The chain recombines TRBV28 with TRBJ1-2, with a possible D match to TRBD1 (6 bases). The CDR3 totals 12 residues. The V end lost 8 bases, the J end lost 4 bases, and 11 bases lay between the germline ends. The germline V gene has CDR1 MDHEN and CDR2 SYDVKM. The CDR3 loop reads CASQGSGYGYTF. CDR3 DNA: TGTGCCAGCCAGGGGTCGGGCTATGGCTACACCTTC.

This clonotype was observed a handful of times. The rearrangement links TRBV6-5 to TRBJ1-2; no reliable D call. Germline V gives CDR1 MNHEY, CDR2 SVGAGI. The CDR3 is made up of 15 amino acids. V dropped 6 bases and J dropped 2 bases, with 16 bases sitting between them. The CDR3 sequence: CASSRTTNTNYGYTF. The CDR3 bases are TGTGCCAGCAGCCGTACAACAAACACGAACTATGGCTACACCTTC.

The rearrangement links TRBV20-1 to TRBJ2-7, with D tentatively TRBD2 (5 bases). Germline CDR1 DFQATT, CDR2 SNEGSKA (reference sequence). This CDR3 contains 12 residues. Deletions cut 3 bases from V and 6 bases from J, with 12 bases between. This CDR3 is CSARESGSEQYF. The CDR3 region has the DNA TGCAGTGCTAGGGAGTCGGGGAGCGAGCAGTACTTC.

The chain recombines TRBV29-1 with TRBJ2-7; no clear D. Per germline, CDR1 SQVTM and CDR2 ANQGSEA. V lost 1 base to trimming and J lost 3 bases, with 22 bases between them. The length of the CDR3 is 17 residues. The CDR3 nucleotides are TGCAGCGTTGAAGTAAAAATAAGTAACCCTCCCCTCTACGAGCAGTACTTC. Protein: CSVEVKISNPPLYEQYF.

The chain couples TRBV29-1 to TRBJ1-2; no clear D gene. Between the trimmed V and J ends, which lost 7 bases and 6 bases, there was a span of 12 bases. The CDR3 has 11 amino acids. Germline V gene lookup returns CDR1 SQVTM and CDR2 ANQGSEA. The CDR3 coding sequence is TGCAGCGCTCAAGGTGGGGATGGCTACACCTTC. Residues: CSAQGGDGYTF.

This clonotype was detected a few times. This rearrangement joins TRBV5-6 to TRBJ2-7; D could derive from TRBD1 or TRBD2 (5 bases each). This CDR3 has 14 residues. Trimming pared 0 bases from V and 7 bases from J, leaving 14 bases between. The germline gives CDR1 SGHDT, CDR2 YYEEEE. The CDR3: CASSLAGTYFEQYF. The CDR3, as DNA: TGTGCCAGCAGCTTGGCAGGGACGTATTTTGAGCAGTACTTC.

The CDR3 loop is CASSLDVSGRVYNEQFF. The CDR3 nucleotides are TGCGCCAGCAGCTTGGATGTTAGCGGCAGAGTCTACAATGAGCAGTTCTTC. The V gene is TRBV5-1, the J gene TRBJ2-1; perhaps TRBD2 as D (6 bases). The CDR3 is made up of 17 amino acids. Trimming removed 0 bases from V and 3 bases from J, with 16 bases in between. Germline V CDR1 and CDR2: SGHRS, YFSETQ.

The genes are TRBV5-1 and TRBJ1-1; TRBD1 aligns across 8 bases. CDR3 length: 14 residues. CDR1 is SGHRS and CDR2 is YFSETQ in the germline V gene. Trimming removed 4 bases from V and 5 bases from J; junction bases left unmatched: 7. The CDR3 nucleotides read TGCGCCAGCAGCGTCGGACAGGGATGGACTGAAGCTTTCTTT. It is translated as CASSVGQGWTEAFF.

This clonotype showed up just a few times. The chain is built from TRBV3-1 and TRBJ2-1, with a possible D match to TRBD2 (6 bases). The CDR3 length is 15 residues. V was clipped by 4 bases and J by 3 bases, with 13 bases between them. Germline-derived CDR1 and CDR2 are LGHDT and YNNKEL (reference sequence). CDR3 nucleotides: TGTGCCAGCAGCCGTGATGCGGGAAGCTACAATGAGCAGTTCTTC. The encoded protein is CASSRDAGSYNEQFF.

The sample holds a few counts of this clonotype. The rearrangement links TRBV24-1 to TRBJ2-7, with 12 bases matching TRBD2. Losses at the gene ends were 3 bases for V and 5 bases for J; bases not matched to a gene: 4. In germline, CDR1 is KGHDR, CDR2 SFDVKD. This CDR3 region has 15 residues. CDR3 amino acids: CATSDVTSGSHEQYF. CDR3 nucleotide sequence: TGTGCCACCAGTGATGTGACTAGCGGGAGCCACGAGCAGTACTTC.

The chain combines TRBV9 with TRBJ2-1, with D perhaps matching TRBD2 (6 bases). Germline V CDR1 and CDR2: SGDLS, YYNGEE. The CDR3 runs 14 residues. The V end lost 7 bases, the J end lost 2 bases, and 13 bases lay between the germline ends. CDR3 nucleotide sequence: TGTGCCAGCGGGAGCGGGCCCCCCTACAATGAGCAGTTCTTC. It is translated as CASGSGPPYNEQFF.

V gene TRBV29-1 combines with J gene TRBJ2-6; 7 nucleotides align to TRBD1. J gave up 2 bases and V 6 bases, and 4 bases lay outside the gene matches. The length of the CDR3 is 14 residues. In germline, CDR1 is SQVTM, CDR2 ANQGSEA. The chain's CDR3 is CSVDREPGANVLTF. DNA of the CDR3: TGCAGCGTAGACAGGGAACCTGGGGCCAACGTCCTGACTTTC.

The chain is built from TRBV9 and TRBJ1-1; a possible D gene is TRBD1 (6 bases). Trimming took off 0 bases at V and 4 bases at J, with 13 bases between the two ends. Germline values: CDR1 SGDLS, CDR2 YYNGEE. CDR3 size: 15 residues. CDR3 sequence (DNA): TGTGCCAGCAGCGTAGAAGCAGGGGAAGGCACTGAAGCTTTCTTT. It specifies CASSVEAGEGTEAFF.

The V and J genes are TRBV12-3 or TRBV12-4 and TRBJ2-3, with D tentatively TRBD1 (5 bases). This CDR3 has 15 residues. Deletions cut 3 bases from V and 2 bases from J, with 12 bases between. The CDR3 DNA follows: TGTGCCAGCAGTTTTCGACAGAAACTCACAGATACGCAGTATTTT. Translated, it gives CASSFRQKLTDTQYF.

The chain has TRBV20-1 and TRBJ2-7, with D perhaps TRBD2 (5 bases). Trimming pared 3 bases from V and 10 bases from J, leaving 28 bases between. Per the germline V gene, CDR1 is DFQATT and CDR2 is SNEGSKA (reference sequence). This CDR3 spans 16 amino acids. The CDR3 DNA sequence: TGCAGTGCTAGCGTTTGGGCTAGCAAGGGCGGAGAGGCCCAGTACTTC. This sequence encodes CSASVWASKGGEAQYF.

This clonotype was detected a few times. The rearrangement links TRBV10-3 to TRBJ1-6; 7 bases line up with TRBD1. The J segment lost 0 bases and the V segment lost 11 bases, leaving 10 bases of the junction unmatched. The germline V gene encodes CDR1 ENHRY and CDR2 SYGVKD. The length of the CDR3 is 16 residues. The CDR3: CASKTGESSYNSPLHF. The CDR3 DNA follows: TGTGCCTCGAAAACAGGGGAGAGCTCCTATAATTCACCCCTCCACTTT.

This clonotype was counted a few times. The J gene is TRBJ2-3, the V gene TRBV4-1; 8 nucleotides agree with TRBD2. This CDR3 has 16 amino acids. The ends lost 0 bases at V and 1 base at J; junction bases unmatched: 3. Germline assignment: CDR1 MGHRA and CDR2 YSYEKL. The chain's CDR3 is CASSQESAGGTDTQYF. The CDR3 DNA is TGCGCCAGCAGCCAAGAATCAGCGGGGGGCACAGATACGCAGTATTTT.

In its sample, this clonotype was seen once. V usage is TRBV11-3 and J usage is TRBJ1-2; D is perhaps TRBD1 (5 bases). The CDR3 contains 16 residues. CDR1 SGHNT and CDR2 YENEEA come from the germline V gene. Deletions cut 7 bases from V and 8 bases from J, with 26 bases between. As DNA, the CDR3 is TGTGCCAGCACCCTAAACAAGACAGCGACTCCCCGGGGCTACACCTTC. Its protein product is CASTLNKTATPRGYTF.

There are many counts of this clonotype. The V and J genes are TRBV5-5 and TRBJ1-2, with 10 bases matching TRBD1. Losses at the gene ends were 4 bases for V and 6 bases for J; bases not matched to a gene: 9. This CDR3 comprises 15 residues. Germline V lookup: CDR1 SGHKS, CDR2 YYEKEE (reference sequence). DNA for the CDR3: TGTGCCAGCAGCGGTTGGACAGGGGGGTCGGATGGCTACACCTTC. Protein product: CASSGWTGGSDGYTF.

This clonotype was seen a handful of times. V and J are TRBV5-4 and TRBJ2-3, with TRBD1 matching over 8 bases. V lost 4 bases to trimming and J lost 2 bases; unmatched junction nucleotides: 6. The CDR3 is 15 amino acids. Germline V gene sequence: CDR1 SGHNT, CDR2 YYREEE (reference sequence). The CDR3 here is CASSPRGQLTDTQYF. In DNA, the CDR3 is TGTGCCAGCAGCCCCAGGGGGCAGCTCACAGATACGCAGTATTTT. The whole variable domain, filled in from reference TRBV5-4 and TRBJ2-3, reads ETGVTQSPTHLIKTRGQQVTLRCSSQSGHNTVSWYQQALGQGPQFIFQYYREEENGRGNFPPRFSGLQFPNYSSELNVNALELDDSALYLCASSPRGQLTDTQYFGPGTRLTVL.

This clonotype turned up a few times. The chain joins TRBV3-1 to TRBJ1-1, with 10 bases that match TRBD1. V was clipped by 8 bases and J by 5 bases; unmatched bases: 20. CDR3 length: 18 amino acids. The germline V gene encodes CDR1 LGHDT and CDR2 YNNKEL (reference sequence). The CDR3 DNA is TGTGCCAGCCGGCCCATTCGTCGCGTAGACAGGGGGCGGACTGAAGCTTTCTTT. This encodes CASRPIRRVDRGRTEAFF.

This sequence joins TRBV3-1 and TRBJ1-5; no firm D call. Trimming left V 1 base short and J 0 bases short, with 10 bases between. This CDR3 comprises 16 residues. Germline assignment: CDR1 LGHDT and CDR2 YNNKEL (reference sequence). In DNA, the CDR3 is TGTGCCAGCAGCCAAGCACATTCCGTTAGCAATCAGCCCCAGCATTTT. It specifies CASSQAHSVSNQPQHF.

As regards this clonotype: Just one base apart from a much larger clone, this may be a read error. The chain joins TRBV29-1 to TRBJ2-1; possibly TRBD1 for D (7 bases). Trimming took 5 bases from V and 10 from J, leaving 18 bases between them. Germline V gene lookup returns CDR1 SQVTM and CDR2 ANQGSEA. This CDR3 region has 13 residues. DNA for the CDR3: TGCAGCGTTCGGCCAGGGGGGATAGGGGAGCAGTTCTTC. This codes for CSVRPGGIGEQFF.

This clonotype appeared a few times. This chain links TRBV28 with TRBJ2-1, with 9 bases matching TRBD1. CDR3 length: 19 residues. With 2 bases clipped from V and 5 bases from J, the junction kept 16 bases outside the gene matches. The germline CDR1 and CDR2 sequences are MDHEN and SYDVKM. CDR3 loop: CASSLNPRQGGFINNEQFF. The DNA of the CDR3 is TGTGCCAGCAGTTTAAATCCCCGACAGGGGGGTTTTATAAACAATGAGCAGTTCTTC.